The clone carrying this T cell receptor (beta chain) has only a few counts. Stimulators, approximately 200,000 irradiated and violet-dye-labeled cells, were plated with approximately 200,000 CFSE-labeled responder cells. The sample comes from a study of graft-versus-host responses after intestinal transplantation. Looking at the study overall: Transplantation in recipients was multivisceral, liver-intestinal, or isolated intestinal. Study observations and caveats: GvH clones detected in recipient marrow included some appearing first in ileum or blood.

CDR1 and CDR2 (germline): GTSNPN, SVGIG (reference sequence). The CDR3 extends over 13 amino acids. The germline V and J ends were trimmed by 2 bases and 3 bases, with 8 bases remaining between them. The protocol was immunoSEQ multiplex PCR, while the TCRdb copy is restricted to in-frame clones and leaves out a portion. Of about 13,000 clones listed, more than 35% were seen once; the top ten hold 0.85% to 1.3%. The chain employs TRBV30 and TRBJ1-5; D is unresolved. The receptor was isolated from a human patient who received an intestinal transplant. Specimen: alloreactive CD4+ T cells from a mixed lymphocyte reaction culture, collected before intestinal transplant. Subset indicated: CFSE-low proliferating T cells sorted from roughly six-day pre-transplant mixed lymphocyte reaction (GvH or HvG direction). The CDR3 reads CAWSRGFNQPQHF. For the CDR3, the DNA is TGTGCCTGGAGTCGGGGTTTCAATCAGCCCCAGCATTTT.